What follows is one T cell receptor (beta chain) and its context. This clone was counted only a few times. Its binding antigen is unknown. Base qualities were left out, and no much larger clone turns up one base away. This entry belongs to a study of shared clonotypes between healthy human individuals (dated by TCRdb to the early 2020s). Notes on the research overall: A couple of women and a few men aged 18 to 49 years were included in the cohort. Blood TCR repertoires of five healthy adults were deeply sequenced to estimate repertoire size and the extent of clonotype sharing between individuals. Libraries were prepared and TCR repertoires were sequenced by different laboratories using diverse techniques, in order to increase sequencing depth and limit assay-specific biases. Per donor, leukapheresis produced somewhere between about 0.8 and 9 billion PBMCs.

Broader findings and caveats from the paper: Only blood was sampled, and tissue TCR repertoires likely differ from those in blood. Because the study included a small number of donors, the genetic and exposure-history diversity represented was limited. Pairwise subsampling indicated that sequencing depth was expected to affect the degree of clonotype sharing among donors.

From the cysteine through the phenylalanine, the CDR3 covers 14 amino acids. Solely the CDR3 DNA is kept, with 42 bases framed from the first base. Compared with germline, V lacks 3 bases and J lacks 3 bases; bases without a gene match: 5. The donors were healthy, HIV-negative adults who had no recently reported acute infections or vaccinations. Only Caucasian adults living in Nashville, Tennessee, USA were represented among the donors. For unsorted samples, about 90 million PBMCs were counted and genomic DNA was extracted with the QIAamp DNA Blood Mini kit. Blood was collected by leukapheresis, and PBMCs were isolated by Ficoll-Histopaque density gradient centrifugation and then cryopreserved in liquid nitrogen vapor phase. TCR CDR3 regions were amplified from genomic DNA by multiplex PCR using the deep immunoSEQ assay. Extracted genomic DNA from each cell subset was distributed evenly across all wells of several immunoSEQ 96-well plates, and each plate was treated as a replicate. Each replicate PCR for unsorted PBMC received about 0.3 ug genomic DNA, equal to 30,000 or so T cell genomes. Unsorted PBMC genomic DNA was sequenced across ten immunoSEQ deep assay plates. Purified libraries were quantified with a Qubit 3.0 fluorometer, sized on a Bioanalyzer 2100, and re-quantified with the KAPA Library Quantification kit. Every immunoSEQ 96-well plate was sequenced on a separate single-read 150-cycle Illumina NextSeq 550 flow cell. Under the source paper's analysis protocol: Because only junctional sequences without quality scores were contained in the immunoSEQ output, filtering matching that applied to full-length reads could not be performed. To assign V/J genes and CDR3, sequences were annotated using PyIR, a Python wrapper for IgBLAST v1.9, with IMGT germline references. Reads were removed for weak V/J assignments (E-value above 1e-6), missing CDR3, stop codons, out-of-frame junctions, or ambiguous translated residues. A V3J clonotype was defined by an identical inferred V gene, J gene, and CDR3 amino acid sequence. The percentage overlap between two repertoires was calculated by dividing the number of shared unique clonotypes by the size of the smaller repertoire. RTK rarefaction, the Chao1 estimator, and Recon v2.1 estimates of unobserved clonotypes were used to assess repertoire richness. Imported from immuneACCESS, the table was reduced by TCRdb to in-frame sequences with V and J called. These copies leave out some clones; in studies compared against another copy, an unresolved V gene accounts for under half, and the cause of the remainder is not known. V and J calls and clone size are copied from that table; D and trimming were computed from the DNA. This sample is represented by about half a million clones; 78% of them were singletons. Around 12% of the sample belongs to the ten largest clones.

Here the chain combines TRBV23-1 and TRBJ2-7, and TRBD1 aligns with 7 junction nucleotides. TRBV23-1 is identified as an open reading frame with a role that is uncertain. Sequences were obtained from PBMCs. This clonotype originated in a woman between 40 and 50 years old in good health. Some clones in this sample may be carry-over from other donors' samples. CDR3 sequence: CASSHPDRYYEQYF. The nucleotide sequence reads TGCGCCAGCAGTCATCCGGACAGGTACTACGAGCAGTACTTC.